What follows are 6 T cell receptor beta chains derived from one specimen sequenced in a study of blood T cell repertoires in COVID-19. Using immunoSEQ multiplex PCR, the repertoire was profiled, and TCRdb retains in-frame clones only, with some absent. This repertoire shows 250,000 to 350,000 clones, approximately 84% found once; its top ten account for more than 1.1%. The sample taken for sequencing was peripheral blood. These receptors came from a human donor with COVID-19, enrolled during active disease. The donor label of this sample is uncertain.

The rearrangement joins TRBV7-3 to TRBJ2-3; 13 bases map to TRBD2. CDR1 SGHTA and CDR2 FQGTGA come from the germline V gene. V dropped 5 bases and J dropped 3; count of bases not matched to a gene: 2. There are 15 residues in the CDR3. CDR3 region: CASSKGLAGTDTQYF. CDR3 coding DNA: TGTGCCAGCAGCAAGGGACTAGCGGGAACAGATACGCAGTATTTT.

A few counts support this clone. The rearrangement links TRBV9 to TRBJ1-5; a possible D gene is TRBD1 (6 bases). CDR3 length equals 14 residues. Trimming removed 0 bases from V and 4 bases from J, with 8 bases in between. Germline assignment: CDR1 SGDLS and CDR2 YYNGEE. CDR3 loop: CASSVGTANQPQHF. CDR3 in DNA: TGTGCCAGCAGCGTAGGGACAGCTAATCAGCCCCAGCATTTT. Based on the CDR3 plus reference TRBV9 and TRBJ1-5, the full variable domain is DSGVTQTPKHLITATGQRVTLRCSPRSGDLSVYWYQQSLDQGLQFLIQYYNGEERAKGNILERFSAQQFPDLHSELNLSSLELGDSALYFCASSVGTANQPQHFGDGTRLSIL.

The chain combines TRBV5-4 with TRBJ1-2, with 7 bases aligning to TRBD1. The germline V gene encodes CDR1 SGHNT and CDR2 YYREEE (reference sequence). With V trimmed by 9 bases and J by 4 bases, 15 bases remained unmatched. This CDR3 has 15 amino acids. CDR3 sequence reads: CATGPPTGFSYGYTF. The CDR3 coding sequence is TGTGCCACTGGGCCACCGACAGGGTTCTCCTATGGCTACACCTTC.

The chain combines TRBV11-2 with TRBJ2-7; TRBD1 agrees at 8 bases. Germline V gene data show CDR1 as SGHAT and CDR2 as FQNNGV. The CDR3 is made up of 13 amino acids. With V trimmed by 5 bases and J by 6 bases, 6 bases remained unmatched. CDR3 amino acids: CASSILGQGEQYF. CDR3 bases: TGTGCCAGCAGCATATTAGGACAGGGCGAGCAGTACTTC. The full variable domain, rest sourced from reference TRBV11-2 and TRBJ2-7, is EAGVAQSPRYKIIEKRQSVAFWCNPISGHATLYWYQQILGQGPKLLIQFQNNGVVDDSQLPKDRFSAERLKGVDSTLKIQPAKLEDSAVYLCASSILGQGEQYFGPGTRLTVT.

The genes are TRBV2 and TRBJ1-1; TRBD1 might be the D (6 bases). Per germline, CDR1 SNHLY and CDR2 FYNNEI. With 7 bases removed from V and 7 bases from J, the gap between germline ends came to 13 bases. This CDR3 is 12 amino acids long. CDR3 region: CASNRDRYEAFF. CDR3 nucleotides: TGTGCCAGCAACCGAGACAGGTATGAAGCTTTCTTT.

The table lists this clone with a count of one. This chain links TRBV6-4 with TRBJ2-2; D is possibly TRBD2 (5 bases). This CDR3 is built from 14 residues. CDR1 is MRHNA and CDR2 is SNTAGT in the germline V gene. The V end lost 2 bases, the J end lost 9 bases, and 13 bases lay between the germline ends. CDR3 nucleotide sequence: TGTGCCAGCAGTGACGGGGTCCCGGGGAGGGAGCTGTTTTTT. Its protein is CASSDGVPGRELFF.